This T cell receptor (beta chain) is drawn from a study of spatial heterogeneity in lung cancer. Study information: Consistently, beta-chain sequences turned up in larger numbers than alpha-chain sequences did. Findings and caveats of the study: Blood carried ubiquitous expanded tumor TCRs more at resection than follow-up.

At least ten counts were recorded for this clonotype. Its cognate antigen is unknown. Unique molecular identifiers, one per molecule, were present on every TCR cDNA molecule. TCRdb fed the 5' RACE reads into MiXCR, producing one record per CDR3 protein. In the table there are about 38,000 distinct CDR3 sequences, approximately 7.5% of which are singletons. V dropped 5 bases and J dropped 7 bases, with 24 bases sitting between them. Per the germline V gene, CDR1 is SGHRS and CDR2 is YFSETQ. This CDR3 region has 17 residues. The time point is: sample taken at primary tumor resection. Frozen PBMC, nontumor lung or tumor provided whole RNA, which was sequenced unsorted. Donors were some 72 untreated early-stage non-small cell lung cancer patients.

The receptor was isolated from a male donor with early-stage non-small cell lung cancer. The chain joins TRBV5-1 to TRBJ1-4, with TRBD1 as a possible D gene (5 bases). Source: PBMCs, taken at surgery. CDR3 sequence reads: CASRGQPERGGGEKLFF. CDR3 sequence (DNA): TGCGCCAGCAGAGGCCAGCCTGAAAGGGGAGGCGGTGAAAAACTGTTTTTT.